These T cell receptor beta chains were read from a single sample in a study of shared clonotypes between healthy human individuals. Some clones are missing from TCRdb's copy, which holds only in-frame ones; the method was immunoSEQ multiplex PCR. The sample includes 1.5 million to 2.5 million clones, 85% to 95% seen only once; the top ten take around 1.2%. Sequencing was performed on naive CD8+ T cells sorted from blood. Receptor source: a man younger than 30 in good health. CDR3s include the opening cysteine and the closing phenylalanine or tryptophan. D genes are given only for firm matches. Not all rows give a size; the values are once, few, many and, for expanded clones, a class.

>TRBV6-5|TRBD2|-|TRBJ2-1
CASRAGTNNEQFF
TGTGCCAGCAGAGCCGGGACTAACAATGAGCAGTTCTTC
>TRBV6-5|-|-|TRBJ2-3
CASSYLQGADTQYF
TGTGCCAGCAGTTACCTCCAGGGCGCAGATACGCAGTATTTT
>TRBV7-6|TRBD2|-|TRBJ2-7
CASSSLGLAGAYEQYF
TGTGCCAGCAGCTCCTTGGGACTAGCGGGAGCCTACGAGCAGTACTTC
>TRBV5-6|-|once|TRBJ1-2
CASSLAQRSNYGYTF
TGTGCCAGCAGCTTGGCTCAACGGAGTAACTATGGCTACACCTTC
>TRBV6-1|-|-|TRBJ2-1
CASSVLLQGEGDEQFF
TGTGCCAGCAGTGTCCTCCTTCAGGGCGAAGGTGATGAGCAGTTCTTC
>TRBV6-5|TRBD2|-|TRBJ2-7
CASSYVGGAYEQYF
TGTGCCAGCAGTTATGTGGGGGGGGCCTACGAGCAGTACTTC
>TRBV7-9|-|-|TRBJ1-3
CASSSLGTDSGNTIYF
TGTGCCAGCAGCTCCCTCGGGACGGACTCTGGAAACACCATATATTTT
>TRBV5-1|-|-|TRBJ2-1
CASSRGTLGVEQFF
TGCGCCAGCAGCAGGGGGACCCTAGGAGTCGAGCAGTTCTTC
>TRBV30|-|-|TRBJ1-1
CAWSPLGGEAFF
TGTGCCTGGTCGCCCCTCGGAGGTGAAGCTTTCTTT
>TRBV6-6|-|-|TRBJ2-7
CASSSPDNYEQYF
TGTGCCAGCAGTTCCCCAGATAACTACGAGCAGTACTTC
>TRBV4-1|-|-|TRBJ1-4
CASSPFSVGEKLFF
TGCGCCAGCAGCCCCTTTTCGGTGGGGGAAAAACTGTTTTTT
>TRBV27|TRBD2|-|TRBJ2-7
CASSPGTSIYEQYF
TGTGCCAGCAGTCCCGGGACTAGCATATACGAGCAGTACTTC
>TRBV7-9|TRBD2|-|TRBJ2-2
CASGGRKGLGTGELFF
TGTGCCAGCGGCGGGAGGAAAGGGTTGGGCACCGGGGAGCTGTTTTTT
>TRBV19|-|-|TRBJ2-3
CASSIAAGTDTQYF
TGTGCCAGTAGTATAGCTGCGGGCACAGATACGCAGTATTTT
>TRBV13|TRBD2|-|TRBJ2-7
CASSLGLAGGLGSYEQYF
TGTGCCAGCAGCTTAGGGCTAGCGGGGGGCCTGGGCTCCTACGAGCAGTACTTC
>TRBV2|TRBD2|-|TRBJ2-7
CASSDGLAGAYEQYF
TGTGCCAGCAGTGACGGACTAGCGGGGGCCTACGAGCAGTACTTC
>TRBV25-1|-|few|TRBJ1-2
CASRADSSKYGYTF
TGTGCCAGCAGAGCGGACAGCAGCAAATATGGCTACACCTTC
>TRBV4-3|TRBD2|-|TRBJ2-7
CASSLSLAGYEQYF
TGCGCCAGCAGCCTGTCACTAGCGGGATACGAGCAGTACTTC
>TRBV4-1|TRBD1|few|TRBJ1-2
CASSQDMGQYYGYTF
TGCGCCAGCAGCCAAGATATGGGACAGTACTATGGCTACACCTTC
>TRBV27|-|-|TRBJ2-7
CASSYQSDYEQYF
TGTGCCAGCAGTTACCAGAGTGACTACGAGCAGTACTTC